The clone carrying this T cell receptor beta chain came up many times. This record comes from a study of blood T cells in healthy people across ages. Study as a whole: Capturing about one barcoded beta molecule per two T cells was achieved by template switching.

Using a J-beta primer mix together with a sample-barcoded 5' primer, a second PCR was run for roughly 7 to 11 cycles. A single record per CDR3 protein comes from TCRdb applying MiXCR to the 5' RACE reads. The table includes some 940,000 distinct CDR3 sequences, just under 30% detected once. Each sample yielded at least 5 micrograms of PBMC total RNA. CDR1 and CDR2 from the germline V gene are SGHTA and FQGTGA. The CDR3 is made up of 15 amino acids. Trimming took off 2 bases at V and 8 bases at J, with 16 bases between the two ends. These data also formed part of another study, on T cells of mothers and their children. From that second work: Each mother gave over 8.5 million TCR beta CDR3 reads; each child, roughly 3.1 million.

This receptor was taken from a woman in her 40s in good health. This chain joins TRBV7-3 and TRBJ2-1, with D possibly being TRBD1 (6 bases). Sequencing used blood. Here the CDR3 DNA reads TGTGCCAGCAGCTTAGGTACGCAAAAGGGGGATGAGCAGTTCTTC. Protein: CASSLGTQKGDEQFF.